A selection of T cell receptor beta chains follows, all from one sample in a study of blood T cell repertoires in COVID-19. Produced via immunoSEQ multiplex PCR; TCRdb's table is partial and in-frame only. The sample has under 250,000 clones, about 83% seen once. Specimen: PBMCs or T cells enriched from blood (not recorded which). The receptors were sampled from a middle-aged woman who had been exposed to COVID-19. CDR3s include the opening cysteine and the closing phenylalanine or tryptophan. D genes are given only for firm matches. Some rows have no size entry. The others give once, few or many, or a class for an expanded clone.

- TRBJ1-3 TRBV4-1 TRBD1 CASSQEGARRSGNTIYF TGCGCCAGCAGCCAGGAGGGGGCAAGACGCTCTGGAAACACCATATATTTT
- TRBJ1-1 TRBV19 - CASTLPGGNTEAFF TGTGCCAGTACCCTTCCCGGGGGGAACACTGAAGCTTTCTTT
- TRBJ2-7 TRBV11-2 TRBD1 CASRLEGDRGSYEQYF TGTGCCAGCAGGCTCGAGGGGGACAGGGGATCCTACGAGCAGTACTTC
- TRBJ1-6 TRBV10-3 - CAISESTMVSPLHF TGTGCCATCAGTGAGTCGACTATGGTTTCACCCCTCCACTTT
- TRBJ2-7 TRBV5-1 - CASSLGTNQSPYEQYF TGCGCCAGCAGCTTGGGAACAAATCAATCCCCCTACGAGCAGTACTTC
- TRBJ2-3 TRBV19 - CASHPEALSTDTQYF TGTGCCAGTCACCCTGAGGCCCTAAGCACAGATACGCAGTATTTT
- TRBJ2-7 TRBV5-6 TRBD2 CASSPLGWRGASYEQYF TGTGCCAGCAGCCCCCTAGGTTGGCGGGGGGCCTCCTACGAGCAGTACTTC
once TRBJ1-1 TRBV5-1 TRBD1 CASSSPLTTGTTEAFF TGCGCCAGCAGCTCCCCCCTAACGACAGGGACCACTGAAGCTTTCTTT
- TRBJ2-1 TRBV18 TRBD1 CASSPPNRGTYNEQFF TGTGCCAGCTCACCACCGAACAGGGGTACCTACAATGAGCAGTTCTTC
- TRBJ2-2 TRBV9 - CASSALDSQGATGELFF TGTGCCAGCAGCGCATTGGACAGCCAAGGGGCAACCGGGGAGCTGTTTTTT
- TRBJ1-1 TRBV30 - CAWRAGAGTEAFF TGTGCCTGGCGAGCAGGGGCTGGCACTGAAGCTTTCTTT
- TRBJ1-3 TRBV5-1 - CASTDTPRGSGNTIYF TGCGCCAGCACCGACACACCCAGGGGCTCAGGAAACACCATATATTTT
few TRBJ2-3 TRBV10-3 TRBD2 CAISVSGGRADTQYF TGTGCCATCAGTGTATCGGGGGGAAGAGCAGATACGCAGTATTTT
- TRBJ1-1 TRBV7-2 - CASSLLPVWNTEAFF TGTGCCAGCAGCTTACTCCCTGTTTGGAACACTGAAGCTTTCTTT
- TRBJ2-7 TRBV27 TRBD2 CASSLAGTSGVHYEQYF TGTGCCAGCAGTTTAGCGGGGACTAGCGGGGTGCACTACGAGCAGTACTTC
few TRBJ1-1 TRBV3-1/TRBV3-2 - CASSLSSSGIGDTEAFF TGTGCCAGCAGCCTCTCATCTTCAGGGATAGGGGACACTGAAGCTTTCTTT
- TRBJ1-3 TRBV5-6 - CASSALRGNSGNTIYF TGTGCCAGCAGCGCATTACGGGGGAACTCTGGAAACACCATATATTTT
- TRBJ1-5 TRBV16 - CASSQFTGKSNQPQHF TGTGCCAGCAGCCAATTCACAGGGAAAAGCAATCAGCCCCAGCATTTT
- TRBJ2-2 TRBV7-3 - CASSFSPDPLATGELFF TGTGCCAGCAGCTTCAGCCCCGATCCTTTAGCCACCGGGGAGCTGTTTTTT
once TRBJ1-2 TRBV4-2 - CASSHITGVANYGYTF TGTGCCAGCAGCCACATAACAGGTGTAGCTAACTATGGCTACACCTTC
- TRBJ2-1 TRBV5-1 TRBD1 CASSLRQGAYNEQFF TGCGCCAGCAGCCTTCGACAGGGGGCCTACAATGAGCAGTTCTTC
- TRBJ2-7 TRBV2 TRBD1 CASSFYPGGTSQYEQYF TGTGCCAGCAGTTTTTATCCAGGGGGCACTAGCCAATACGAGCAGTACTTC
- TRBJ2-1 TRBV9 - CASSVGASEQFF TGTGCCAGCAGCGTAGGCGCGTCTGAGCAGTTCTTC
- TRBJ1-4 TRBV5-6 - CASSLVGTGGEKLFF TGTGCCAGCAGCTTGGTTGGGACTGGGGGTGAAAAACTGTTTTTT
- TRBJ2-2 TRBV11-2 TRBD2 CASSLDSGANTGELFF TGTGCCAGCAGCTTAGATAGCGGGGCGAACACCGGGGAGCTGTTTTTT
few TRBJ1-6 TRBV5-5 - CASSLVGGIDSPLHF TGTGCCAGCAGCTTGGTAGGGGGTATAGATTCACCCCTCCACTTT
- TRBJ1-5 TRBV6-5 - CASSYGRGGNQPQHF TGTGCCAGCAGTTACGGTAGGGGTGGCAATCAGCCCCAGCATTTT